The TCR beta chain described here comes from a study of T cell changes during pregnancy in multiple sclerosis. A single count supports this clone. The table came from immunoSEQ multiplex PCR; TCRdb's copy has only in-frame clones and leaves some out. The sample consists of 70,000 to 80,000 clones, roughly 89% of them appearing once. CDR1 and CDR2 (germline): MNHEY, SMNVEV (reference sequence). Trimming stripped 0 bases from V and 6 bases from J, with 13 bases between. This CDR3 comprises 15 residues. The chain has TRBV27 and TRBJ2-3; tentatively, D is TRBD2 (6 bases). The sequences come from peripheral blood, collected after pregnancy. The receptor's source is a female donor in good health, enrolled as a control in a pregnancy study. The CDR3 DNA follows: TGTGCCAGCAGTTTATCGGGACTGGCGGCGGATACGCAGTATTTT. Translating it yields CASSLSGLAADTQYF.